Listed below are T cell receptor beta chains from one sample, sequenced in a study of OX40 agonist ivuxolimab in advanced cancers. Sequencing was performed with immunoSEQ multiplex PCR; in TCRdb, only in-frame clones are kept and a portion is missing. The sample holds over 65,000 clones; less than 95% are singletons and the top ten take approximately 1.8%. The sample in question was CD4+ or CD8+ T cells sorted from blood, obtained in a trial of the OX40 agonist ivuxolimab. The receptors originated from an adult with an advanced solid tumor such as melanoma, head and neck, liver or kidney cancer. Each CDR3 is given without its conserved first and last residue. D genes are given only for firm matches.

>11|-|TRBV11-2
ASSPGTLNEQF
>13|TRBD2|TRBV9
ASSVGLAGPETQY
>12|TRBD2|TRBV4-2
ASSQDNSGSEQF
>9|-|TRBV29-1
SVEVNHEQY
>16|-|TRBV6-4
ASSDGSPGFRSNQPQH
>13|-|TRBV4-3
ASSPIISTGYEQY
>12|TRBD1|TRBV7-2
ASSSGTGGLGAF
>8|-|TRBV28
ASSYTEAF
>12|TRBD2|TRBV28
ASTLSGRAGEQY
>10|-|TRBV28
ASSFSVSEAF
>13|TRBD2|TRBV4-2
ASSGSGGYTDTQY
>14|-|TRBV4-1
ASSQDSSGDITEAF
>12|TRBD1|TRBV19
ASSSGQGGLGYT
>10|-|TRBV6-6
ASSSQGGPLH
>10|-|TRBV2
ASRPGQETQY
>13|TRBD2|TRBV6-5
ASSYASGGGYEQF
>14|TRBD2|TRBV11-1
ASSRALAGGPHEQF
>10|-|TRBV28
ASSLGHLEQF
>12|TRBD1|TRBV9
ASSVGTGQETQY
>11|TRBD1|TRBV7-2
ASGDRGEQPQH
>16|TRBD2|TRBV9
ASSKRTSGRFDTGELF
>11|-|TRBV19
ASSILTNYEQY
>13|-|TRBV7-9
ASSSDRSTNEKLF
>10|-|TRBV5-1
ASRVGDEKLF
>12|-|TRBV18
ASSPPGRTGELF
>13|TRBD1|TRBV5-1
ASSPEGGSTYEQY
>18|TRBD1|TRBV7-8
ASSLDGGTGGNVVSYEQY
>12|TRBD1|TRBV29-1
SVRQGDYNSPLH
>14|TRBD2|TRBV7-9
ASSFRDWDYTDTQY
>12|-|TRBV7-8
ASSPGGLGEKLF
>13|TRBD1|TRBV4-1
ASRNTGTDFYGYT
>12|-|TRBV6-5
ASSTPGLTGELF
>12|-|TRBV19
ASSIAGRRYGYT
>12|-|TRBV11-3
ASNHRDSGNTIY
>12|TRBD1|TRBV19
ASSNRGTNTEAF
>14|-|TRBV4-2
ASSQVRATTNEKLF
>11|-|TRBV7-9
ASSLGGPTEAF
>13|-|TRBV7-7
ASSLATGSYNEQF
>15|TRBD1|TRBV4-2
ASSQVPMRQGGSPLH
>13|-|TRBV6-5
ASRPPGRTSYEQY
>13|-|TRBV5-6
ASIRLAVGTDTQY
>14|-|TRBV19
ASAHTRDTNTGELF
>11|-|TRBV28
ASKSGSSYEQY
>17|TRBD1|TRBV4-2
ASSPSGQGIISYNSPLH
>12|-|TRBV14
ASSQGGISYEQY
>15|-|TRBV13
ASSLGLNGVRTDTQY
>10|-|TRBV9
ASSVTFHEQF
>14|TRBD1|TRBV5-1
ASSTEGQGNTGELF
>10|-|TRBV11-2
ASSFREGEQY
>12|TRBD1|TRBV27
ASSVQGGFYGYT
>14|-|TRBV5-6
ASSLKTGLSTDTQY
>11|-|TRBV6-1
ASRAGPTSEQF
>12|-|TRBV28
ASSSVDRNTEAF
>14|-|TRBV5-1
ASSLGLTGSKNIQY
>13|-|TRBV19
ASSIWQLENQPQH
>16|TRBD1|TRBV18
ASSSTDAGQGHVGELF
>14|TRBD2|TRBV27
ASSSLAGGGGGEQF